The 9 T cell receptor beta chains presented below share a single source sample, sequenced in a study of vaccination effects on CD4 cells after COVID-19. These receptors' antigens are unknown. The assay was immunoSEQ multiplex PCR, and TCRdb's table has in-frame clones only and misses some. The sample contains almost 15,000 clones, 76% of which appear only once. Under the ViraFEST assay, PBMC were stimulated with viral peptide pools so that antigen-specific CD4+ T cells expanded. Sequencing was performed afterwards. Upon completion of about eleven days in culture, CD4+ T cells were isolated. Infection with SARS-CoV-2 occurred in the person between March and December 2020, and PCR confirmed it. Each participant was administered two doses of either the BNT162b2 or the mRNA-1273 vaccine. The material was CD4+ T cells from PBMCs cultured with HCoV-NL63 spike peptides, obtained after COVID-19 vaccination. Source of these receptors: a human donor who had a prior SARS-CoV-2 infection.

The genes are TRBV5-6 and TRBJ1-1, with a tentative D call TRBD1 (5 bases). This CDR3 region has 13 residues. The V end was cut by 4 bases, the J end by 7 bases, with 14 bases between. Germline V lookup: CDR1 SGHDT, CDR2 YYEEEE. The DNA of the CDR3 is TGTGCCAGCAGCGGGTACCGGGGGTTTGAAGCTTTCTTT. Translated: CASSGYRGFEAFF. The full variable domain, with the rest looked up from reference TRBV5-6 and TRBJ1-1, is DAGVTQSPTHLIKTRGQQVTLRCSPKSGHDTVSWYQQALGQGPQFIFQYYEEEERQRGNFPDRFSGHQFPNYSSELNVNALLLGDSALYLCASSGYRGFEAFFGQGTRLTVV.

V gene TRBV30 combines with J gene TRBJ2-7; D gene ambiguous. The CDR3 sequence is 11 residues long. CDR1 GTSNPN and CDR2 SVGIG come from the germline V gene (reference sequence). The germline V and J ends were trimmed by 1 base and 2 bases, with 3 bases remaining between them. This chain's CDR3 is CAWSGTYEQYF. CDR3 nucleotides: TGTGCCTGGAGTGGGACCTACGAGCAGTACTTC.

The rearrangement joins TRBV30 to TRBJ1-2; tentative D call: TRBD1 (6 bases). Trimming shortened V by 0 bases and J by 5 bases, and 13 bases separated the two germline ends. This CDR3 is built from 14 residues. Germline CDR1 reads GTSNPN; CDR2 reads SVGIG (reference sequence). In nucleotides, the CDR3 is TGTGCCTGGAGTGTACTTGGGGGCGGGTATGGCTACACCTTC. Translated: CAWSVLGGGYGYTF.

This clone has just one count. This rearrangement joins TRBV5-1 to TRBJ1-1; no clear D gene. Germline V gene data show CDR1 as SGHRS and CDR2 as YFSETQ. The CDR3 is 13 amino acids. V lost 2 bases and J 1 base, leaving 6 bases between the germline ends. The CDR3: CASSFEANTEAFF. The CDR3 bases are TGCGCCAGCAGCTTTGAGGCGAACACTGAAGCTTTCTTT. Using reference TRBV5-1 and TRBJ1-1 for the parts outside the CDR3, the full variable domain is KAGVTQTPRYLIKTRGQQVTLSCSPISGHRSVSWYQQTPGQGLQFLFEYFSETQRNKGNFPGRFSGRQFSNSRSEMNVSTLELGDSALYLCASSFEANTEAFFGQGTRLTVV.

This clone appeared a few times. The genes are TRBV18 and TRBJ2-1, with 11 bases matching TRBD2. Germline values: CDR1 KGHSH, CDR2 LQKENI. J lost 2 bases, V lost 2 bases, and 5 bases had no gene match. The CDR3 has 17 residues. CDR3 protein: CASSPVLTSGTYNEQFF. CDR3 DNA: TGTGCCAGCTCACCAGTCCTGACTAGCGGGACCTACAATGAGCAGTTCTTC.

The rearrangement joins TRBV5-4 to TRBJ1-1; D might be TRBD1 (6 bases). The CDR3 runs to 14 residues. Trimming removed 4 bases from V and 3 bases from J, with 13 bases in between. Germline V gives CDR1 SGHNT, CDR2 YYREEE (reference sequence). CDR3 DNA sequence: TGTGCCAGCAGCGACAGGCGTTGGGACACTGAAGCTTTCTTT. Its protein is CASSDRRWDTEAFF.

The chain employs TRBV5-1 and TRBJ2-1, with D possibly matching TRBD2 (6 bases). Germline values: CDR1 SGHRS, CDR2 YFSETQ. V gave up 4 bases and J gave up 6 bases, with 11 bases separating them. The CDR3 contains 13 residues. This chain's CDR3 is CASSGGSANEQFF. CDR3 coding DNA: TGCGCCAGCAGCGGGGGGTCTGCCAATGAGCAGTTCTTC.

For this clone: The same CDR3 arises from other DNA sequences in this sample as well. The gene calls are TRBV15 and TRBJ2-7; TRBD1 might be the D (6 bases). The CDR3 covers 14 residues. Germline V gene sequence: CDR1 LNHNV, CDR2 YYDKDF (reference sequence). V was clipped by 3 bases and J by 3 bases, with 12 bases between them. This CDR3 is CATSRERGNYEQYF. CDR3 DNA sequence: TGTGCCACCAGCAGGGAAAGGGGGAACTACGAGCAGTACTTC.

V usage is TRBV7-2 and J usage is TRBJ2-7, with 10 bases aligning to TRBD2. V dropped 2 bases and J dropped 6; count of bases not matched to a gene: 7. The CDR3 is 15 amino acids. Germline assignment: CDR1 SGHTA and CDR2 FQGNSA. CDR3 amino acids: CASSLSLAGAGEQYF. CDR3 nucleotides: TGTGCCAGCAGCTTATCTCTAGCGGGGGCCGGCGAGCAGTACTTC. Drawing the rest from reference TRBV7-2 and TRBJ2-7, the complete variable domain is GAGVSQSPSNKVTEKGKDVELRCDPISGHTALYWYRQSLGQGLEFLIYFQGNSAPDKSGLPSDRFSAERTGGSVSTLTIQRTQQEDSAVYLCASSLSLAGAGEQYFGPGTRLTVT.